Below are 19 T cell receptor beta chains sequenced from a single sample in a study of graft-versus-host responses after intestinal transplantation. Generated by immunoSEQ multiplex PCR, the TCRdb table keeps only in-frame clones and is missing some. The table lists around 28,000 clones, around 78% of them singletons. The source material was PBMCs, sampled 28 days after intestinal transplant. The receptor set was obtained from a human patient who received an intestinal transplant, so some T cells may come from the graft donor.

The CDR3 here is CSVVSVQGSYGYTF. The CDR3 DNA follows: TGCAGCGTTGTTTCCGTACAGGGCTCCTATGGCTACACCTTC. V is TRBV29-1 and J is TRBJ1-2; possible D gene TRBD1, 6 bases. Looked up from germline, CDR1 is SQVTM and CDR2 is ANQGSEA. This CDR3 contains 14 residues. Trimming cost V 4 bases and J 4 bases, with 16 bases left between them.

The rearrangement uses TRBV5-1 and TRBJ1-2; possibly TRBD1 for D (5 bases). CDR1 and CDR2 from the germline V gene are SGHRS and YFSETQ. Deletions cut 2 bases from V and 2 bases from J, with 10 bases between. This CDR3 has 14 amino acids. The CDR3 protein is CASSFSPGNYGYTF. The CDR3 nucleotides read TGCGCCAGCAGCTTTTCCCCAGGGAACTATGGCTACACCTTC.

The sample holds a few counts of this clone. As DNA, the CDR3 is TGTGCCAGCAGCTACCGGGACTCCCCGGAAGGGGAGCAGTACTTC. It is translated as CASSYRDSPEGEQYF. The J gene is TRBJ2-7, the V gene TRBV13; perhaps TRBD2 as D (6 bases). The CDR3 is 15 residues long. From germline, CDR1 is PRHDT and CDR2 FYEKMQ (reference sequence). V lost 4 bases and J lost 7, with 20 bases in between.

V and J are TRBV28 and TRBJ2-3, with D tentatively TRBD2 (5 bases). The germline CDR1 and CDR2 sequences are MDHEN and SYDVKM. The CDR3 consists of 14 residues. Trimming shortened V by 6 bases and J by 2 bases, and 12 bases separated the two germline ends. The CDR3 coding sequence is TGTGCCAGCAGATCCTTAGCGCCCACAGATACGCAGTATTTT. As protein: CASRSLAPTDTQYF.

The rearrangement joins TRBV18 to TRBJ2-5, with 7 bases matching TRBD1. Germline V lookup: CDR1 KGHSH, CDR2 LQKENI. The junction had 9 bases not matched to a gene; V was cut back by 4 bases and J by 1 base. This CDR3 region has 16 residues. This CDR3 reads CASSQVYQGVQETQYF. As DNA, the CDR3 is TGTGCCAGCTCACAGGTATACCAGGGGGTCCAAGAGACCCAGTACTTC.

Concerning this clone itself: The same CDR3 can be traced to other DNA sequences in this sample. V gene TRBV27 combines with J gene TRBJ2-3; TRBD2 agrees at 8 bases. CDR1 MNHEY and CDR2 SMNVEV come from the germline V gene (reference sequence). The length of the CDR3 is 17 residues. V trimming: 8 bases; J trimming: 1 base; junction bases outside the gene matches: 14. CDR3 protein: CASGSLLTSGRTDTQYF. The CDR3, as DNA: TGTGCCAGCGGGTCCCTCCTAACTAGCGGACGCACAGATACGCAGTATTTT.

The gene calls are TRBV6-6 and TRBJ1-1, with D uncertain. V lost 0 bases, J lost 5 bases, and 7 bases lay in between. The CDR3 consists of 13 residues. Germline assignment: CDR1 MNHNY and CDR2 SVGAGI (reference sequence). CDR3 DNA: TGTGCCAGCAGTTACTCGCCGGGAACTGAAGCTTTCTTT. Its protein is CASSYSPGTEAFF.

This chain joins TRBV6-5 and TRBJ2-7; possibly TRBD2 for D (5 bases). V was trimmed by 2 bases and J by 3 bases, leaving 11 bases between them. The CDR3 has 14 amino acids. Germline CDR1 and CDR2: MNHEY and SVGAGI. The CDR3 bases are TGTGCCAGCAGTTACCCTGGAGGCCACTACGAGCAGTACTTC. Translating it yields CASSYPGGHYEQYF.

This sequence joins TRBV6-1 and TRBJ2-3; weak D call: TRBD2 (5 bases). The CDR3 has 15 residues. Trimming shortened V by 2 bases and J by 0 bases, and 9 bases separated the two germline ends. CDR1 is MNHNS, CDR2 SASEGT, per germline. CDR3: CASSELAPSTDTQYF. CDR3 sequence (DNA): TGTGCCAGCAGTGAACTAGCTCCTAGCACAGATACGCAGTATTTT.

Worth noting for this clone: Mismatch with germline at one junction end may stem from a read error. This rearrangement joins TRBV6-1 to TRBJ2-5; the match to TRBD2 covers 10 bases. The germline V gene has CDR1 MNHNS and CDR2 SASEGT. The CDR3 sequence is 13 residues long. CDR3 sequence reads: CASSGTSGEAQYF. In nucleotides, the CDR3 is TGTGCCAGCAGTGGGACTAGCGGAGAGGCCCAGTACTTC.

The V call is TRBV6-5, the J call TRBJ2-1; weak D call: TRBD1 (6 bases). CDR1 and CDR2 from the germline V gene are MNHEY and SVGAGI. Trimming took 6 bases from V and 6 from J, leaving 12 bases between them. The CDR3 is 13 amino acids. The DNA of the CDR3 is TGTGCCAGCAGGTTGGCAGGGGTCAATGAGCAGTTCTTC. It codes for CASRLAGVNEQFF.

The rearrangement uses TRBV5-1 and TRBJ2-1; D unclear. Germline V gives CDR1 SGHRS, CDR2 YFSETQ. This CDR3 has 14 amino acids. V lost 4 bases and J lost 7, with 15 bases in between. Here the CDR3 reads CASSQNGVENEQFF. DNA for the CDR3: TGCGCCAGCAGCCAGAATGGGGTCGAGAATGAGCAGTTCTTC.

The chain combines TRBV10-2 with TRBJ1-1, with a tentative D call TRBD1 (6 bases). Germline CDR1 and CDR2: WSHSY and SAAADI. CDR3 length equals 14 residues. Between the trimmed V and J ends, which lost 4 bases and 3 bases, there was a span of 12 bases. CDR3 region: CASSGWRGDTEAFF. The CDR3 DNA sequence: TGCGCCAGCAGTGGTTGGAGGGGGGACACTGAAGCTTTCTTT.

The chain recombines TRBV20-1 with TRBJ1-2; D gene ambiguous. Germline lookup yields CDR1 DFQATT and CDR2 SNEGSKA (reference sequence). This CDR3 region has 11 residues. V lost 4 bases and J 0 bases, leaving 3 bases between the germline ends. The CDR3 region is CSATANYGYTF. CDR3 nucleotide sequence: TGCAGTGCTACAGCTAACTATGGCTACACCTTC.

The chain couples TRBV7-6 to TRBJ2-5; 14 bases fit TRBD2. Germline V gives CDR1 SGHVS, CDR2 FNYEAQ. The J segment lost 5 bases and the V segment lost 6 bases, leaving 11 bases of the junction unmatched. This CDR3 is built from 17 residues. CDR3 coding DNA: TGTGCCAGCAGGCCGGGACTAGCGGGGGCCGAGGGGGAGACCCAGTACTTC. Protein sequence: CASRPGLAGAEGETQYF.

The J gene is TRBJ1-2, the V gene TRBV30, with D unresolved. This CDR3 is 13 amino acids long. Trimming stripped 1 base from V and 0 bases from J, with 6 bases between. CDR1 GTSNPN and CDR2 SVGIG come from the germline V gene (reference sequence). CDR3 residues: CAWSARTNYGYTF. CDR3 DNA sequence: TGTGCCTGGAGTGCCAGAACTAACTATGGCTACACCTTC. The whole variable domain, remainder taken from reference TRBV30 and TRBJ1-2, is SQTIHQWPATLVQPVGSPLSLECTVEGTSNPNLYWYRQAAGRGLQLLFYSVGIGQISSEVPQNLSASRPQDRQFILSSKKLLLSDSGFYLCAWSARTNYGYTFGSGTRLTVV.

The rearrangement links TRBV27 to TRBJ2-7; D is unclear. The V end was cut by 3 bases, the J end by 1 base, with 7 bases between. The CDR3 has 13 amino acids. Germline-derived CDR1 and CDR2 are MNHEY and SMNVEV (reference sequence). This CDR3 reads CASSLAASYEQYF. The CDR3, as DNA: TGTGCCAGCAGTTTGGCGGCATCCTACGAGCAGTACTTC.

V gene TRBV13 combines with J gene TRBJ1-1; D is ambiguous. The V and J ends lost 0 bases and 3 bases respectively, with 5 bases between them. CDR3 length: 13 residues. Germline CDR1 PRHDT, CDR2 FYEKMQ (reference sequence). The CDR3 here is CASSLGQHTEAFF. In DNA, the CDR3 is TGTGCCAGCAGCTTAGGACAGCACACTGAAGCTTTCTTT.

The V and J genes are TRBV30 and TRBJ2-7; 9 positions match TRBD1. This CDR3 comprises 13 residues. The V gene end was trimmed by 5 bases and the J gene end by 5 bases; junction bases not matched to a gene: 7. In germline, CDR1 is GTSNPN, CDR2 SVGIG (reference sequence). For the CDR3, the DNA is TGTGCCTGGGGGGCCGGGACAGGGAACGAGCAGTACTTC. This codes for CAWGAGTGNEQYF.